This T cell receptor beta chain was identified in a study of blood T cells in healthy people across ages. Whole-study results and caveats: With age, beta diversity per million T cells declined roughly linearly, significantly by about 37. Comparison with aged donors showed that long-lived donors had more naive CD4+ cells and higher diversity.

Per-sample PBMC isolation yielded at least 6.5 million cells. Extraction yielded at least 5 micrograms of total RNA per sample. Primed by a sample-barcoded 5' primer and a J-beta primer mix, a second PCR proceeded for about 6 to 12 cycles. Via MiXCR, TCRdb re-called the 5' RACE reads, giving one row per CDR3 protein. The repertoire holds some 750,000 distinct CDR3 sequences, 22% seen once, with around a fifth in the top ten. The CDR3 contains 15 residues. V gave up 5 bases and J gave up 2 bases, with 14 bases separating them. Germline assignment: CDR1 SEHNR and CDR2 FQNEAQ (reference sequence). This clonotype appeared a few times. Its cognate antigen is unknown.

The receptor's source is a man between 70 and 80 years old in good health. Sequenced sample: blood. The chain carries TRBV7-9 and TRBJ2-3; D possibly uses TRBD1 or TRBD2 (5 bases each). The CDR3 DNA is TGTGCCAGCAGCCCCCGGGGCCTCCCCACAGATACGCAGTATTTT. Translated, it gives CASSPRGLPTDTQYF.